This TCR beta chain was recovered during a study of T cell responses to AZD1222 COVID-19 vaccine. Concerning this clone itself: Antigen specificity is unknown.

Generated by immunoSEQ multiplex PCR, the TCRdb table keeps only in-frame clones and is missing some. The data hold about 70,000 clones, with roughly 91% observed a single time. There are 11 residues in the CDR3. Per the germline V gene, CDR1 is MNHNS and CDR2 is SASEGT. V was cut by 5 bases and J by 11 bases, with 12 bases left in between. Study observations and caveats: After two AZD1222 doses, spike-specific TCR breadth and depth rose versus day 0. Donor demographics were predominantly white British with a female majority; clonal diversity may be underestimated. Researchers report vaccine-associated CD4 TCRs spanning spike, with dominance at 160-218 and 743-854.

This TCR came from an adult who received the MenACWY meningococcal vaccine as a control. Sequenced here: peripheral blood, sampled 28 days after the second dose of the MenACWY control vaccine. The chain joins TRBV6-1 to TRBJ1-1; D might be TRBD1 (5 bases). The CDR3 region is CASSSTGPAFF. In nucleotides, the CDR3 is TGTGCCAGCAGTTCCACGGGACCGGCTTTCTTT.